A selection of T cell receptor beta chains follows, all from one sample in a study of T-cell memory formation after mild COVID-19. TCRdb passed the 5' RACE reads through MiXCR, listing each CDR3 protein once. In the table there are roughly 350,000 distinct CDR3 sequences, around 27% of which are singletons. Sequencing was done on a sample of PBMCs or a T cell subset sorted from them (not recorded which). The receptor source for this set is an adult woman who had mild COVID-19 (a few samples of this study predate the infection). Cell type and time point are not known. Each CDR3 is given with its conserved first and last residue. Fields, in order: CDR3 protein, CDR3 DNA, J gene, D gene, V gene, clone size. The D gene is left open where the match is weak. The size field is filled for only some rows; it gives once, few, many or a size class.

CDR3 protein: CASRAGDNLNTEAFF; CDR3 DNA: TGCGCCAGCAGAGCGGGGGACAATCTGAACACTGAAGCTTTCTTT; J gene: TRBJ1-1; D gene: -; V gene: TRBV5-1; clone size: -
CDR3 protein: CASSSNYEQFF; CDR3 DNA: TGTGCCAGCAGCAGCAACTATGAGCAGTTCTTC; J gene: TRBJ2-1; D gene: -; V gene: TRBV12-3/TRBV12-4; clone size: -
CDR3 protein: CAISDPGAEQFF; CDR3 DNA: TGTGCCATCAGTGACCCAGGGGCTGAGCAGTTCTTC; J gene: TRBJ2-1; D gene: -; V gene: TRBV10-3; clone size: few
CDR3 protein: CAWRMNTEAFF; CDR3 DNA: TGTGCCTGGAGGATGAACACTGAAGCTTTCTTT; J gene: TRBJ1-1; D gene: -; V gene: TRBV30; clone size: few
CDR3 protein: CASSVGLAGASYEQYF; CDR3 DNA: TGTGCCAGCAGTGTAGGACTAGCGGGGGCTTCCTACGAGCAGTACTTC; J gene: TRBJ2-7; D gene: TRBD2; V gene: TRBV2; clone size: -
CDR3 protein: CSVGGQSYEQYF; CDR3 DNA: TGCAGCGTTGGAGGTCAGTCCTACGAGCAGTACTTC; J gene: TRBJ2-7; D gene: -; V gene: TRBV29-1; clone size: few
CDR3 protein: CSVAWTEIYEQYF; CDR3 DNA: TGCAGCGTTGCGTGGACAGAGATTTACGAGCAGTACTTC; J gene: TRBJ2-7; D gene: -; V gene: TRBV29-1; clone size: -
CDR3 protein: CASSSTRGPPGYEQYF; CDR3 DNA: TGTGCCAGCAGCTCAACCAGGGGGCCCCCGGGCTACGAGCAGTACTTC; J gene: TRBJ2-7; D gene: TRBD1; V gene: TRBV7-6; clone size: -
CDR3 protein: CASSSRDRASGNTIYF; CDR3 DNA: TGTGCCAGCAGCTCCCGCGACAGGGCATCTGGAAACACCATATATTTT; J gene: TRBJ1-3; D gene: TRBD1; V gene: TRBV12-3/TRBV12-4; clone size: -
CDR3 protein: CASTKRGGAYEQFF; CDR3 DNA: TGTGCCAGCACCAAGCGCGGGGGGGCATATGAGCAGTTCTTC; J gene: TRBJ2-1; D gene: TRBD2; V gene: TRBV12-3/TRBV12-4; clone size: few
CDR3 protein: CASSGGDRVYGYTF; CDR3 DNA: TGTGCCAGCTCTGGCGGGGACAGGGTCTATGGCTACACCTTC; J gene: TRBJ1-2; D gene: TRBD1; V gene: TRBV18; clone size: -
CDR3 protein: CASSFGRGGGYTF; CDR3 DNA: TGTGCCAGCAGCTTCGGCCGGGGTGGTGGCTACACCTTC; J gene: TRBJ1-2; D gene: -; V gene: TRBV11-3; clone size: few
CDR3 protein: CASSLEGLGDRGNSPLHF; CDR3 DNA: TGTGCCAGCAGTCTCGAAGGGCTCGGGGACAGGGGGAATTCACCCCTCCACTTT; J gene: TRBJ1-6; D gene: TRBD1; V gene: TRBV12-3/TRBV12-4; clone size: -
CDR3 protein: CASRIRTGGNSPLHF; CDR3 DNA: TGTGCCAGCAGGATAAGGACAGGGGGTAATTCACCACTCCACTTT; J gene: TRBJ1-6; D gene: TRBD1; V gene: TRBV12-3/TRBV12-4; clone size: -
CDR3 protein: CASSLAGGKGSPTSGANVLTF; CDR3 DNA: TGTGCCAGCAGCTTAGCGGGGGGAAAGGGGTCCCCAACCTCTGGGGCCAACGTCCTGACTTTC; J gene: TRBJ2-6; D gene: -; V gene: TRBV7-9; clone size: few
CDR3 protein: CASSSGLADEQYF; CDR3 DNA: TGTGCCAGTAGTAGCGGACTAGCTGACGAGCAGTACTTC; J gene: TRBJ2-7; D gene: TRBD2; V gene: TRBV19; clone size: many
CDR3 protein: CASSLGAGTGELFF; CDR3 DNA: TGTGCCAGCAGCTTGGGTGCGGGGACCGGGGAGCTGTTTTTT; J gene: TRBJ2-2; D gene: -; V gene: TRBV5-6; clone size: few
CDR3 protein: CASSLDRDPLADYGYTF; CDR3 DNA: TGTGCCAGCAGCCTGGACCGGGACCCCCTAGCGGACTATGGCTACACCTTC; J gene: TRBJ1-2; D gene: -; V gene: TRBV9; clone size: -
CDR3 protein: CASSLAASGSGYNEQFF; CDR3 DNA: TGCGCCAGCAGCTTGGCGGCTAGCGGGAGTGGGTACAATGAGCAGTTCTTC; J gene: TRBJ2-1; D gene: TRBD2; V gene: TRBV5-1; clone size: -
CDR3 protein: CASSLTPGITSGYEQYF; CDR3 DNA: TGTGCCAGCAGTCTAACCCCTGGTATCACTAGCGGCTACGAGCAGTACTTC; J gene: TRBJ2-7; D gene: TRBD2; V gene: TRBV6-6; clone size: -
CDR3 protein: CSVGTGTNGYTF; CDR3 DNA: TGCAGCGTTGGAACGGGTACGAATGGCTACACCTTC; J gene: TRBJ1-2; D gene: -; V gene: TRBV29-1; clone size: -
CDR3 protein: CASTETGPWGEQYF; CDR3 DNA: TGTGCCAGCACCGAAACAGGGCCCTGGGGAGAGCAGTACTTC; J gene: TRBJ2-7; D gene: -; V gene: TRBV7-8; clone size: few
CDR3 protein: CASSSSGLAEVGQPQHF; CDR3 DNA: TGTGCCAGCAGTTCCTCAGGGCTGGCCGAGGTAGGTCAGCCCCAGCATTTT; J gene: TRBJ1-5; D gene: -; V gene: TRBV6-5; clone size: -
CDR3 protein: CASSPPGSQETQYF; CDR3 DNA: TGTGCCAGCAGCCCCCCAGGGAGTCAAGAGACCCAGTACTTC; J gene: TRBJ2-5; D gene: -; V gene: TRBV14; clone size: -
CDR3 protein: CSVEEGRYEQYF; CDR3 DNA: TGCAGCGTTGAAGAGGGAAGATACGAGCAGTACTTC; J gene: TRBJ2-7; D gene: -; V gene: TRBV29-1; clone size: -
CDR3 protein: CASSLRSGQGPYGYTF; CDR3 DNA: TGTGCCAGCAGCTTACGCTCGGGACAGGGGCCCTATGGCTACACCTTC; J gene: TRBJ1-2; D gene: TRBD1; V gene: TRBV2; clone size: few
CDR3 protein: CASSDGGTSGSRDYEQYF; CDR3 DNA: TGTGCCAGCAGCGACGGGGGGACTAGCGGGAGTAGGGACTACGAGCAGTACTTC; J gene: TRBJ2-7; D gene: TRBD2; V gene: TRBV7-2; clone size: -
CDR3 protein: CSGRGGPSTDTQYF; CDR3 DNA: TGCAGCGGGAGGGGGGGCCCTAGCACAGATACGCAGTATTTT; J gene: TRBJ2-3; D gene: -; V gene: TRBV29-1; clone size: -
CDR3 protein: CASSHPSGAYEQYF; CDR3 DNA: TGTGCCAGCAGTCACCCGTCCGGGGCCTACGAGCAGTACTTC; J gene: TRBJ2-7; D gene: -; V gene: TRBV12-3/TRBV12-4; clone size: many
CDR3 protein: CASSAAQGLMTF; CDR3 DNA: TGTGCCAGCAGTGCCGCGCAGGGACTAATGACCTTC; J gene: TRBJ1-2; D gene: -; V gene: TRBV7-9; clone size: few
CDR3 protein: CASSLLGGQGKDGYTF; CDR3 DNA: TGTGCCAGCAGCCTCCTTGGGGGACAGGGGAAGGATGGCTACACCTTC; J gene: TRBJ1-2; D gene: TRBD1; V gene: TRBV11-2; clone size: -
CDR3 protein: CSVEAGKTRGGETQYF; CDR3 DNA: TGCAGCGTTGAAGCCGGAAAGACTAGAGGAGGGGAGACCCAGTACTTC; J gene: TRBJ2-5; D gene: -; V gene: TRBV29-1; clone size: once
CDR3 protein: CASSGTSGGAAFNEQFF; CDR3 DNA: TGTGCCAGCAGCGGGACTAGCGGGGGGGCTGCGTTCAATGAGCAGTTCTTC; J gene: TRBJ2-1; D gene: TRBD2; V gene: TRBV5-4; clone size: few
CDR3 protein: CASSPFQSGGAEAFF; CDR3 DNA: TGTGCCAGCAGCCCGTTCCAGTCCGGCGGGGCTGAAGCTTTCTTT; J gene: TRBJ1-1; D gene: -; V gene: TRBV4-2; clone size: -
CDR3 protein: CSVEGKMNTEAFF; CDR3 DNA: TGCAGCGTTGAAGGGAAAATGAACACTGAAGCTTTCTTT; J gene: TRBJ1-1; D gene: -; V gene: TRBV29-1; clone size: -
CDR3 protein: CASRGIYEQYF; CDR3 DNA: TGTGCCAGCAGGGGAATCTACGAGCAGTACTTC; J gene: TRBJ2-7; D gene: -; V gene: TRBV6-5; clone size: few
CDR3 protein: CATSETSGGITDTQYF; CDR3 DNA: TGTGCCACCAGTGAGACTAGCGGAGGTATCACAGATACGCAGTATTTT; J gene: TRBJ2-3; D gene: TRBD2; V gene: TRBV24-1; clone size: -
CDR3 protein: CASSEEAGSLNTEAFF; CDR3 DNA: TGTGCCAGCAGTGAGGAGGCAGGGTCCTTGAACACTGAAGCTTTCTTT; J gene: TRBJ1-1; D gene: -; V gene: TRBV6-4; clone size: -
CDR3 protein: CASSLRGRRNTEAFF; CDR3 DNA: TGTGCCAGCAGCTTAAGGGGCAGACGGAACACTGAAGCTTTCTTT; J gene: TRBJ1-1; D gene: -; V gene: TRBV7-9; clone size: few
CDR3 protein: CASSDGSGDTQYF; CDR3 DNA: TGTGCCAGCAGTGATGGTAGCGGGGATACGCAGTATTTT; J gene: TRBJ2-3; D gene: TRBD2; V gene: TRBV12-3/TRBV12-4; clone size: -
CDR3 protein: CASSESRGQSTDTQYF; CDR3 DNA: TGTGCCAGCAGCGAATCACGGGGGCAGAGCACAGATACGCAGTATTTT; J gene: TRBJ2-3; D gene: -; V gene: TRBV11-1; clone size: few
CDR3 protein: CASSYGGSYEQYF; CDR3 DNA: TGTGCCAGCAGTTACGGAGGGTCCTACGAGCAGTACTTC; J gene: TRBJ2-7; D gene: -; V gene: TRBV6-5; clone size: many
CDR3 protein: CASSQDGGGSTDTQYF; CDR3 DNA: TGCGCCAGCAGCCAAGACGGGGGGGGGAGCACAGATACGCAGTATTTT; J gene: TRBJ2-3; D gene: TRBD2; V gene: TRBV4-3; clone size: -
CDR3 protein: CASSRPGGDYTGELFF; CDR3 DNA: TGTGCCAGCAGCCGACCCGGCGGAGACTACACCGGGGAGCTGTTTTTT; J gene: TRBJ2-2; D gene: -; V gene: TRBV7-8; clone size: -
CDR3 protein: CASREQGNQPQHF; CDR3 DNA: TGTGCCAGCAGGGAACAGGGGAATCAGCCCCAGCATTTT; J gene: TRBJ1-5; D gene: TRBD1; V gene: TRBV12-3/TRBV12-4; clone size: few
CDR3 protein: CSASPPGANYGYTF; CDR3 DNA: TGCAGTGCCTCACCCCCAGGGGCTAACTATGGCTACACCTTC; J gene: TRBJ1-2; D gene: -; V gene: TRBV20-1; clone size: few
CDR3 protein: CASSPGGLAGATEQYF; CDR3 DNA: TGTGCCAGCAGCCCCGGAGGACTAGCGGGAGCCACCGAGCAGTACTTC; J gene: TRBJ2-7; D gene: TRBD2; V gene: TRBV7-2; clone size: -
CDR3 protein: CASSLYQVRTDTQYF; CDR3 DNA: TGTGCCAGCAGCTTGTACCAAGTTAGGACAGATACGCAGTATTTT; J gene: TRBJ2-3; D gene: -; V gene: TRBV5-5; clone size: -
CDR3 protein: CASSPGQGDSAFF; CDR3 DNA: TGTGCCAGCAGTCCCGGACAGGGGGATTCGGCTTTCTTT; J gene: TRBJ1-1; D gene: TRBD1; V gene: TRBV13; clone size: -
CDR3 protein: CASSSGQGNTEAFF; CDR3 DNA: TGCGCCAGCAGCTCGGGACAGGGGAACACTGAAGCTTTCTTT; J gene: TRBJ1-1; D gene: TRBD1; V gene: TRBV5-1; clone size: many
CDR3 protein: CASSSARTTTNEKLFF; CDR3 DNA: TGTGCCAGCAGCTCCGCCAGGACAACAACTAATGAAAAACTGTTTTTT; J gene: TRBJ1-4; D gene: -; V gene: TRBV7-8; clone size: few
CDR3 protein: CASSLAPHEQYF; CDR3 DNA: TGTGCCAGCAGCTTGGCCCCCCACGAGCAGTACTTC; J gene: TRBJ2-7; D gene: -; V gene: TRBV5-6; clone size: -
CDR3 protein: CAISEAGGPTDTQYF; CDR3 DNA: TGTGCCATCAGTGAGGCGGGAGGGCCCACAGATACGCAGTATTTT; J gene: TRBJ2-3; D gene: TRBD2; V gene: TRBV10-3; clone size: few
CDR3 protein: CASRGTGGPNTEAFF; CDR3 DNA: TGTGCCAGCAGAGGGACAGGGGGTCCAAACACTGAAGCTTTCTTT; J gene: TRBJ1-1; D gene: TRBD1; V gene: TRBV12-3/TRBV12-4; clone size: few
CDR3 protein: CSVENQGRNTEAFF; CDR3 DNA: TGCAGCGTTGAGAATCAGGGACGGAACACTGAAGCTTTCTTT; J gene: TRBJ1-1; D gene: -; V gene: TRBV29-1; clone size: -
CDR3 protein: CSARGRPNSVYEQYF; CDR3 DNA: TGCAGTGCTAGAGGCCGACCCAACTCCGTCTACGAGCAGTACTTC; J gene: TRBJ2-7; D gene: -; V gene: TRBV20-1; clone size: -
CDR3 protein: CASSLAPRDYNNEQFF; CDR3 DNA: TGTGCCAGCAGCTTAGCGCCCCGGGACTACAACAATGAGCAGTTCTTC; J gene: TRBJ2-1; D gene: TRBD2; V gene: TRBV7-9; clone size: few
CDR3 protein: CASRRDTNYGYTF; CDR3 DNA: TGTGCCAGCAGAAGGGACACCAACTATGGCTACACCTTC; J gene: TRBJ1-2; D gene: -; V gene: TRBV5-6; clone size: -
CDR3 protein: CSARGSRKREDFTDTQYF; CDR3 DNA: TGCAGTGCTAGAGGGTCGAGAAAGCGGGAGGACTTTACAGATACGCAGTATTTT; J gene: TRBJ2-3; D gene: TRBD2; V gene: TRBV20-1; clone size: few
CDR3 protein: CATSDRTGLNQPQHF; CDR3 DNA: TGTGCCACCAGTGATCGGACAGGGCTTAATCAGCCCCAGCATTTT; J gene: TRBJ1-5; D gene: TRBD1; V gene: TRBV24-1; clone size: -